This T cell receptor (beta chain) was sequenced in a study of identical twins. This clonotype was seen a handful of times. V dropped 8 bases and J dropped 0 bases, with 14 bases sitting between them. CDR1 and CDR2 from the germline V gene are KGHSH and LQKENI. The CDR3 length is 14 residues. Unique molecular identifiers were present on cDNA, and template switching added a universal primer site. Via MiXCR, TCRdb re-called the 5' RACE reads, giving one row per CDR3 protein. The sample lists around 95,000 distinct CDR3 sequences; under 7% were seen once. Everyone who donated was a healthy Caucasian. The clonotype was recovered from a woman aged 45-65 years in good health. The sequenced sample was memory T cells sorted from blood. This chain connects TRBV18 to TRBJ2-7; tentative D call: TRBD2 (7 bases). The CDR3 protein is CASRARGPSYEQYF. CDR3 DNA sequence: TGTGCCAGCCGCGCGCGGGGGCCCTCCTACGAGCAGTACTTC.